Listed below are T cell receptor beta chains from one sample, sequenced in a study of blood T cells in healthy people across ages. Using its own MiXCR run on the 5' RACE reads, TCRdb lists one record per CDR3 protein. Here the sample spans roughly 560,000 distinct CDR3 sequences, about 24% being singletons. These data are also associated with another study on T cells of mothers and their children.

The sample consisted of blood. The receptors derive from a boy younger than 18 in good health. CDR3s include the opening cysteine and the closing phenylalanine or tryptophan. The D gene is left open where the match is weak. The listing skips clone size in some rows; elsewhere it reads once, few, many or a size class.

d_call	clone_size	v_call	j_call	cdr3_aa	cdr3_nt
.	.	TRBV4-1	TRBJ1-2	CASSPSKGRMFGYTF	TGCGCCAGCAGCCCCTCAAAGGGGCGCATGTTTGGCTACACCTTC
.	.	TRBV7-8	TRBJ2-1	CASTLLFEGSYNEQFF	TGTGCCAGCACCCTACTGTTCGAGGGCTCCTACAATGAGCAGTTCTTC
.	few	TRBV10-3	TRBJ2-5	CAISGQGSPETQYF	TGTGCCATCAGTGGGCAGGGATCTCCAGAGACCCAGTACTTC
TRBD1	.	TRBV12-3/TRBV12-4	TRBJ1-4	CASSPGTGDATNEKLFF	TGTGCCAGCAGCCCCGGGACAGGCGACGCAACTAATGAAAAACTGTTTTTT
.	.	TRBV7-3	TRBJ2-1	CASSFGETNNEQFF	TGTGCCAGCAGCTTTGGAGAAACAAACAATGAGCAGTTCTTC
TRBD1	.	TRBV6-5	TRBJ1-1	CATARAQGMNTEAFF	TGTGCCACCGCCCGGGCACAGGGGATGAACACTGAAGCTTTCTTT
.	.	TRBV7-2	TRBJ2-1	CASSLALLDNEQFF	TGTGCCAGCAGCTTAGCCCTACTAGACAATGAGCAGTTCTTC
TRBD1	few	TRBV20-1	TRBJ1-2	CSAAPGTESLSTF	TGCAGTGCGGCCCCCGGGACAGAATCTTTGTCGACCTTC
.	.	TRBV28	TRBJ2-5	CASSLTGIGVETQYF	TGTGCCAGCAGTTTAACGGGGATCGGGGTAGAGACCCAGTACTTC
.	.	TRBV20-1	TRBJ2-1	CSARGERVSYNEQFF	TGCAGTGCTAGAGGGGAGCGGGTGTCCTACAATGAGCAGTTCTTC
.	.	TRBV6-5	TRBJ1-4	CASSISTNEKLFF	TGTGCCAGCAGTATCTCGACTAATGAAAAACTGTTTTTT
.	.	TRBV12-3/TRBV12-4	TRBJ1-4	CASSFGRYEKLFF	TGTGCCAGCAGTTTCGGGCGGTATGAAAAACTGTTTTTT
.	once	TRBV11-2	TRBJ2-1	CAGSLGLNNEQFF	TGTGCCGGCAGCTTAGGGCTGAACAATGAGCAGTTCTTC
.	few	TRBV7-8	TRBJ1-2	CASSRGQLYGYTF	TGTGCCAGCAGCCGAGGGCAGCTCTATGGCTACACCTTC
TRBD1	few	TRBV20-1	TRBJ2-7	CSATGGQGSSYEQYF	TGCAGTGCTACGGGCGGACAGGGAAGCTCCTACGAGCAGTACTTC
TRBD1	.	TRBV12-3/TRBV12-4	TRBJ1-6	CASSRQGAANSPLHF	TGTGCCAGCAGTCGACAGGGGGCGGCGAATTCACCCCTCCACTTT
.	few	TRBV18	TRBJ2-4	CASSRYGSGTAKNIQYF	TGTGCCAGCTCACGATACGGGTCGGGTACGGCCAAAAACATTCAGTACTTC
TRBD2	.	TRBV28	TRBJ2-7	CASSRGGNEQYF	TGTGCCAGCAGCCGGGGGGGCAACGAGCAGTACTTC
TRBD2	many	TRBV7-3	TRBJ2-1	CASSSSGRSVNEQFF	TGTGCCAGCAGCTCTAGCGGGAGGTCTGTCAATGAGCAGTTCTTC
.	few	TRBV4-3	TRBJ1-2	CASSQDIRGAKDYGYTF	TGCGCCAGCAGCCAAGATATAAGGGGGGCGAAGGACTATGGCTACACCTTC
.	.	TRBV20-1	TRBJ1-5	CSARGSSGNQPQHF	TGCAGTGCTAGAGGTTCGTCGGGCAATCAGCCCCAGCATTTT
TRBD1	.	TRBV28	TRBJ2-2	CASTLLTGALGTGELFF	TGTGCCAGCACCTTACTGACAGGGGCCCTGGGCACCGGGGAGCTGTTTTTT
TRBD2	few	TRBV7-9	TRBJ2-1	CASSAPLTSGGGYNEQFF	TGTGCCAGCAGCGCCCCCCTTACTAGCGGGGGTGGTTACAATGAGCAGTTCTTC
.	.	TRBV6-5	TRBJ2-5	CASSLFGMPKETQYF	TGTGCCAGCAGTCTATTCGGTATGCCGAAAGAGACCCAGTACTTC
.	few	TRBV27	TRBJ1-4	CASSLSGLTNEKLFF	TGTGCCAGCAGTTTATCGGGGCTCACTAATGAAAAACTGTTTTTT
TRBD1	few	TRBV18	TRBJ1-6	CASSSQGNSPLHF	TGTGCCAGCTCGTCACAGGGGAATTCACCCCTCCACTTT
.	.	TRBV7-9	TRBJ2-7	CASSEPPRGLEQYF	TGTGCCAGCAGCGAGCCCCCGAGGGGTCTCGAGCAGTACTTC